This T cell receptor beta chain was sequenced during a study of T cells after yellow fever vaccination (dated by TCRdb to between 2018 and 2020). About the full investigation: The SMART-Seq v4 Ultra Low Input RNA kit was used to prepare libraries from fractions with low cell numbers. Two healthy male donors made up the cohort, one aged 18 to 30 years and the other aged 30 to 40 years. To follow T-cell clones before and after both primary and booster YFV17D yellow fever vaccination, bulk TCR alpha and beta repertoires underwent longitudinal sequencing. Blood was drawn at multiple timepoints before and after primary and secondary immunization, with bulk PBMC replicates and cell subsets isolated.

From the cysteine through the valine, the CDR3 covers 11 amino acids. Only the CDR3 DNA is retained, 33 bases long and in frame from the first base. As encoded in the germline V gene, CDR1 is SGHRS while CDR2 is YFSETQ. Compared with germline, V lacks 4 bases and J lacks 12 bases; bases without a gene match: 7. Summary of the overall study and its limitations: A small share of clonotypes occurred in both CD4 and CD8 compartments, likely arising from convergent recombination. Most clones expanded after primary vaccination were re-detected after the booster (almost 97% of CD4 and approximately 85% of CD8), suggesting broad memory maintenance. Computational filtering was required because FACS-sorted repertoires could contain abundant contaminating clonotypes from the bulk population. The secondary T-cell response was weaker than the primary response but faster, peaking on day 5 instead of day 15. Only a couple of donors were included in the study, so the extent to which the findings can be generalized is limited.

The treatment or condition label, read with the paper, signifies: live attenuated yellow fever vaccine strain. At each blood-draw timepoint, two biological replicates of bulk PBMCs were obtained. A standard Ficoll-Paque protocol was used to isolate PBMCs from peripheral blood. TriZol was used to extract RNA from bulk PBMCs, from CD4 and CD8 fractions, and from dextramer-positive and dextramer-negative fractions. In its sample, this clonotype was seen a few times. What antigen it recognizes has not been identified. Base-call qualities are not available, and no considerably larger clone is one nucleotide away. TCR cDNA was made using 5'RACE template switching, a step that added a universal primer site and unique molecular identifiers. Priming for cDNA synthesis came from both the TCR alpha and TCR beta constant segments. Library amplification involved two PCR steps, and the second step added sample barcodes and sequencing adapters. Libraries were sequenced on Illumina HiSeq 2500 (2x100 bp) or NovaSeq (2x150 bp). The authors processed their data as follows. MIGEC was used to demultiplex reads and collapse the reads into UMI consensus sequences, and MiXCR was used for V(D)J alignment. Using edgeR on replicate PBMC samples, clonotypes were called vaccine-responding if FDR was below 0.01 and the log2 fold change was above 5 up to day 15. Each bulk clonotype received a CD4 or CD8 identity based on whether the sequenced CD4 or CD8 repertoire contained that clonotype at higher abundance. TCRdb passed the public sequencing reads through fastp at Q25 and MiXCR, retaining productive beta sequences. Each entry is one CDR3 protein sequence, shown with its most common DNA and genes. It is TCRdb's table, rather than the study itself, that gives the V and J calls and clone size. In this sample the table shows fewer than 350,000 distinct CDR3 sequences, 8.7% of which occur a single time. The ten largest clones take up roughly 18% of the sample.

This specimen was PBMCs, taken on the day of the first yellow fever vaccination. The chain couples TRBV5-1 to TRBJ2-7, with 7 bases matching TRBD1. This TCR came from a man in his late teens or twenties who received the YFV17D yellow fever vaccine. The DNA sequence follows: TGCGCCAGCAGCATCCACAGGGGTCCGTACGTC. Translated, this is CASSIHRGPYV.